Sequencing of this TCR beta chain was carried out in a study of T cell repertoires in cytomegalovirus infection. TCRdb reprocessed the reads with MiXCR, giving one entry per CDR3 protein. The sample lists approximately 1,000,000 distinct CDR3 sequences; roughly 30% were seen once. V lost 1 base, J lost 5 bases, and 1 base stayed unmatched. The CDR3 contains 15 residues. On this clonotype itself: The antigen is not known.

The specimen was cultured CD8+ T cells from PBMCs, collected from culture after CMV antigen stimulation. This receptor was taken from a human donor in good health (CMV status not recorded). Some clones in this sample may be carry-over from other donors' samples. The V call is TRBV12-3 or TRBV12-4, the J call TRBJ2-2; 10 bases map to TRBD1. CDR3 sequence reads: CASSLGDRGTGELFF. The CDR3 nucleotides read TGTGCCAGCAGTTTAGGGGACAGGGGAACCGGGGAGCTGTTTTTT.